The 31 T cell receptor beta chains given below trace back to one sample, sequenced in a study of blood T cell repertoires in COVID-19. Here immunoSEQ multiplex PCR was the method, and the copy in TCRdb shows in-frame clones only, minus some. Of 150,000 to 200,000 clones listed, around 90% are singletons. Sample: peripheral blood. These receptors all stem from a man between 60 and 75 years old with COVID-19, enrolled during active disease.

There are a few counts of this clone. The chain employs TRBV4-3 and TRBJ2-2, with a possible D match to TRBD2 (5 bases). This CDR3 is 12 amino acids long. CDR1 is LGHNA, CDR2 YSLEER, per germline. The ends were cut back, 3 bases at V and 7 bases at J, with 6 bases in the middle. This CDR3 reads CASSQEVGELFF. CDR3 bases: TGCGCCAGCAGCCAGGAGGTCGGGGAGCTGTTTTTT.

Here the CDR3 reads CASSLGATTDYTF. The CDR3 nucleotides are TGTGCCAGCAGCTTAGGGGCTACCACTGACTACACCTTC. The V gene is TRBV7-3, the J gene TRBJ1-2, with a tentative D call TRBD1 (5 bases). The CDR3 is 13 amino acids. The germline V and J ends were trimmed by 2 bases and 10 bases, with 14 bases remaining between them. Germline V CDR1 and CDR2: SGHTA, FQGTGA. Full variable domain (rest looked up from reference TRBV7-3 and TRBJ1-2): GAGVSQTPSNKVTEKGKYVELRCDPISGHTALYWYRQSLGQGPEFLIYFQGTGAADDSGLPNDRFFAVRPEGSVSTLKIQRTERGDSAVYLCASSLGATTDYTFGSGTRLTVV.

CDR3 DNA: TGTGCCAGCTCACCATTTTACAGCTCCTACGAGCAGTACTTC. Amino acid sequence: CASSPFYSSYEQYF. The chain employs TRBV18 and TRBJ2-7; D not resolved. V was clipped by 2 bases and J by 0 bases, with 8 bases between them. Germline CDR1 is KGHSH and CDR2 is LQKENI. The CDR3 loop spans 14 amino acids.

This clone occurred once. The chain links TRBV24-1 to TRBJ2-6; D is perhaps TRBD1 (7 bases). The V end was cut by 12 bases, the J end by 2 bases, with 10 bases between. There are 13 residues in the CDR3. CDR1 is KGHDR and CDR2 is SFDVKD in the germline V gene. This chain's CDR3 is CAAGQTGANVLTF. For the CDR3, the DNA is TGTGCCGCGGGACAGACTGGGGCCAACGTCCTGACTTTC.

V and J are TRBV19 and TRBJ1-2, with TRBD1 matching over 10 bases. Germline V lookup: CDR1 LNHDA, CDR2 SQIVND (reference sequence). The length of the CDR3 is 15 residues. The trim removed 8 bases at V and 4 bases at J, leaving 10 bases unmatched. CDR3 residues: CASCPGTGELYGYTF. The CDR3 nucleotides are TGTGCCAGTTGCCCCGGGACAGGGGAACTCTATGGCTACACCTTC. Based on the CDR3 plus reference TRBV19 and TRBJ1-2, the full variable domain is DGGITQSPKYLFRKEGQNVTLSCEQNLNHDAMYWYRQDPGQGLRLIYYSQIVNDFQKGDIAEGYSVSREKKESFPLTVTSAQKNPTAFYLCASCPGTGELYGYTFGSGTRLTVV.

The chain has TRBV11-1 and TRBJ2-7; 12 bases are shared with TRBD2. The CDR3 runs to 15 residues. The V gene's germline CDR1 is SGHAT and CDR2 FQDESV (reference sequence). Germline trimming cut 4 bases from V and 5 bases from J; bases unmatched to any gene: 6. The CDR3 spells CASSYSSGRANEQYF. In nucleotides, the CDR3 is TGTGCCAGCAGCTACTCTAGCGGGAGGGCCAACGAGCAGTACTTC.

This clone was recorded only once. The chain employs TRBV7-6 and TRBJ1-1, with 7 bases lining up with TRBD1. Looked up from germline, CDR1 is SGHVS and CDR2 is FNYEAQ. The CDR3 covers 15 residues. Trimming took 2 bases from V and 0 from J; bases not matched to a gene: 3. The CDR3 sequence is CASSLMTGMNTEAFF. The CDR3 DNA follows: TGTGCCAGCAGCTTAATGACAGGGATGAACACTGAAGCTTTCTTT.

The chain has TRBV30 and TRBJ2-7, with 7 bases fitting TRBD1. CDR3 length: 12 residues. V dropped 4 bases and J dropped 3; count of bases not matched to a gene: 3. Per the germline V gene, CDR1 is GTSNPN and CDR2 is SVGIG (reference sequence). The CDR3: CAWMGQSYEQYF. In DNA, the CDR3 is TGTGCCTGGATGGGACAGAGCTACGAGCAGTACTTC.

The table lists this clone with a few counts. This sequence joins TRBV7-6 and TRBJ1-1; tentative D call: TRBD1 (6 bases). The CDR3 runs 13 residues. Trimming left V 4 bases short and J 1 base short, with 7 bases between. Germline CDR1 and CDR2: SGHVS and FNYEAQ. CDR3: CASSWGQNTEAFF. In DNA form, the CDR3 reads TGTGCCAGCAGCTGGGGGCAGAACACTGAAGCTTTCTTT.

This rearrangement joins TRBV7-2 to TRBJ2-3; 11 bases match TRBD2. The V segment lost 4 bases and the J segment 3 bases; nucleotides outside the gene matches: 9. This CDR3 comprises 17 residues. CDR1 and CDR2 (germline): SGHTA, FQGNSA. The CDR3 region is CASSYLAGGGGTDTQYF. For the CDR3, the DNA is TGTGCCAGCAGCTATCTAGCGGGAGGCGGGGGGACAGATACGCAGTATTTT.

This clone was observed a single time. The chain uses TRBV5-4 and TRBJ2-1; D is perhaps TRBD1 (5 bases). The CDR3 consists of 12 residues. Germline values: CDR1 SGHNT, CDR2 YYREEE (reference sequence). V dropped 4 bases and J dropped 5 bases, with 7 bases sitting between them. The CDR3 DNA is TGTGCCAGCAGCCCGACAGACAATGAGCAGTTCTTC. Amino acids: CASSPTDNEQFF.

This chain uses TRBV7-8 with TRBJ2-7; 13 nucleotides match TRBD2. Germline CDR1 is SGHVS and CDR2 is FQNEAQ. The J segment lost 4 bases and the V segment lost 4 bases, leaving 1 base of the junction unmatched. The CDR3 consists of 14 residues. The CDR3 sequence is CASSSTSGRYEQYF. The CDR3 DNA is TGTGCCAGCAGCTCGACTAGCGGGAGGTACGAGCAGTACTTC. The entire variable domain, with the rest obtained from reference TRBV7-8 and TRBJ2-7, is as follows: GAGVSQSPRYKVAKRGQDVALRCDPISGHVSLFWYQQALGQGPEFLTYFQNEAQLDKSGLPSDRFFAERPEGSVSTLKIQRTQQEDSAVYLCASSSTSGRYEQYFGPGTRLTVT.

The V gene is TRBV6-5, the J gene TRBJ2-3, with D maybe TRBD1 (5 bases). V lost 0 bases, J lost 0 bases, and 7 bases lay in between. CDR3 length: 15 amino acids. In germline, CDR1 is MNHEY, CDR2 SVGAGI. The CDR3 loop is CASSYSTGSTDTQYF. The CDR3 nucleotides are TGTGCCAGCAGTTACTCCACAGGTAGCACAGATACGCAGTATTTT.

This sequence joins TRBV6-2 or TRBV6-3 and TRBJ2-1; a possible D gene is TRBD2 (5 bases). Germline V gene data show CDR1 as MNHEY and CDR2 as SVGEGT. The CDR3 spans 13 residues. V lost 1 base to trimming and J lost 9 bases, with 10 bases between them. The CDR3 loop is CASSYCIACEQFF. DNA of the CDR3: TGTGCCAGCAGTTACTGTATAGCGTGTGAGCAGTTCTTC.

V usage is TRBV28 and J usage is TRBJ1-5; D is uncertain. Deletions cut 3 bases from V and 0 bases from J, with 6 bases between. The germline V gene has CDR1 MDHEN and CDR2 SYDVKM. This CDR3 contains 14 residues. The CDR3 region has the DNA TGTGCCAGCAGTTTTTCTAATAGCAATCAGCCCCAGCATTTT. Translating it yields CASSFSNSNQPQHF.

Here the CDR3 DNA reads TGTGCCAGCAGCTTGGACGGTGCCCCTCAAGAGACCCAGTACTTC. Protein sequence: CASSLDGAPQETQYF. The V gene is TRBV5-5, the J gene TRBJ2-5, with D hard to call. This CDR3 region has 15 residues. Germline V CDR1 and CDR2: SGHKS, YYEKEE (reference sequence). V lost 0 bases to trimming and J lost 2 bases, with 11 bases between them.

The CDR3 protein is CASSSGRERTGNTIYF. CDR3 in DNA: TGTGCCAGCAGCTCCGGCAGGGAAAGGACTGGAAACACCATATATTTT. This rearrangement joins TRBV7-8 to TRBJ1-3, with D perhaps matching TRBD1 (5 bases). Deletions cut 4 bases from V and 2 bases from J, with 15 bases between. The CDR3 loop spans 16 amino acids. Germline CDR1 and CDR2: SGHVS and FQNEAQ.

The chain couples TRBV5-6 to TRBJ2-7; TRBD1 is a possible D gene (6 bases). The CDR3 totals 15 residues. Germline lookup yields CDR1 SGHDT and CDR2 YYEEEE. V dropped 0 bases and J dropped 3 bases, with 13 bases sitting between them. The CDR3 loop is CASSLEGWGLYEQYF. The CDR3 nucleotides read TGTGCCAGCAGCTTGGAAGGTTGGGGGCTCTACGAGCAGTACTTC.

The chain has TRBV7-2 and TRBJ2-1, with 8 nucleotides matching TRBD2. CDR1 is SGHTA, CDR2 FQGNSA, per germline. CDR3 length equals 16 residues. With V trimmed by 2 bases and J by 0 bases, 3 bases remained unmatched. CDR3 region: CASSLPGTSSYNEQFF. The CDR3 coding sequence is TGTGCCAGCAGCTTACCCGGGACTAGCTCCTACAATGAGCAGTTCTTC.

This chain connects TRBV29-1 to TRBJ2-1, with TRBD2 matching 13 bases. The V segment lost 7 bases and the J segment 5 bases; nucleotides outside the gene matches: 8. The CDR3 spans 15 residues. CDR1 and CDR2 from the germline V gene are SQVTM and ANQGSEA. CDR3 coding DNA: TGCAGCGAATACTCCGGGACTAGCGGGGACAATGAGCAGTTCTTC. Its protein product is CSEYSGTSGDNEQFF.

The V call is TRBV5-1, the J call TRBJ1-1; 7 nucleotides line up with TRBD1. V lost 6 bases to trimming and J lost 4 bases; unmatched junction nucleotides: 12. Germline V lookup: CDR1 SGHRS, CDR2 YFSETQ. CDR3 size: 15 residues. The CDR3, as DNA: TGCGCCAGCATGCCGGGACAGCTAAAAGGCACTGAAGCTTTCTTT. Encoded protein: CASMPGQLKGTEAFF.

This clone has more than one count but fewer than ten. V and J are TRBV18 and TRBJ1-2; D may be TRBD1 (6 bases). This CDR3 contains 14 residues. Germline V gene sequence: CDR1 KGHSH, CDR2 LQKENI. The V and J ends lost 2 bases and 6 bases respectively, with 13 bases between them. CDR3: CASSPTGSSDGYTF. The CDR3 coding sequence is TGTGCCAGCTCACCAACAGGGAGCTCGGATGGCTACACCTTC.

The DNA of the CDR3 is TGTGCCAGTAGTATAGAGGGACAAACATATGGCTACACCTTC. Translating it yields CASSIEGQTYGYTF. The chain joins TRBV19 to TRBJ1-2; perhaps TRBD1 as D (6 bases). There are 14 residues in the CDR3. Germline V lookup: CDR1 LNHDA, CDR2 SQIVND (reference sequence). Trimming removed 0 bases from V and 5 bases from J, with 10 bases in between.

The V and J genes are TRBV6-5 and TRBJ2-7, with TRBD2 identical over 7 bases. CDR3 size: 14 residues. V gave up 5 bases and J gave up 3 bases; unmatched junction bases: 7. Germline loops: CDR1 MNHEY, CDR2 SVGAGI. CDR3 in amino acids: CASSPSREDYEQYF. In DNA, the CDR3 is TGTGCCAGCAGTCCTTCTCGGGAGGACTACGAGCAGTACTTC.

CDR3 region: CASSAYKGLSISYEQYF. The CDR3 DNA sequence: TGTGCCAGCAGCGCCTACAAAGGACTCTCTATTTCCTACGAGCAGTACTTC. This chain links TRBV5-5 with TRBJ2-7; possibly TRBD2 for D (5 bases). The CDR3 contains 17 residues. In germline, CDR1 is SGHKS, CDR2 YYEKEE (reference sequence). The V and J ends lost 4 bases and 1 base respectively, with 21 bases between them.

This clone was observed a handful of times. V is TRBV6-6 and J is TRBJ1-3, with TRBD1 as a possible D gene (5 bases). This CDR3 is 12 amino acids long. The germline gives CDR1 MNHNY, CDR2 SVGAGI (reference sequence). V was cut by 5 bases and J by 7 bases, with 9 bases left in between. CDR3 DNA sequence: TGTGCCAGCAGTCAAGCAGGGAACACCATATATTTT. Translating it yields CASSQAGNTIYF.

This chain links TRBV5-8 with TRBJ1-3, with 9 bases matching TRBD1. Trimming removed 1 base from V and 2 bases from J; junction bases left unmatched: 10. The CDR3 has 18 amino acids. Germline CDR1 is SGHTS and CDR2 is YDEGEE. The chain's CDR3 is CASSLLQGAGMAGNTIYF. In DNA form, the CDR3 reads TGTGCCAGCAGCTTGTTACAGGGGGCTGGAATGGCTGGAAACACCATATATTTT.

This rearrangement joins TRBV5-4 to TRBJ2-7; D not certain. There are 13 residues in the CDR3. Germline assignment: CDR1 SGHNT and CDR2 YYREEE (reference sequence). Trimming removed 1 base at V and 2 bases at J, with 7 bases between. CDR3 nucleotide sequence: TGTGCCAGCAGCTTGCGTATTACCTACGAGCAGTACTTC. Amino acid sequence: CASSLRITYEQYF.

The V call is TRBV19, the J call TRBJ1-6; 9 positions match TRBD1. Germline V gene lookup returns CDR1 LNHDA and CDR2 SQIVND (reference sequence). This CDR3 is 15 amino acids long. V shed 0 bases, J shed 11 bases, and the junction held 5 bases outside the gene matches. The CDR3 is CASSIDRDRVTPLHF. The CDR3 DNA reads as TGTGCCAGTAGTATAGATAGGGACAGGGTGACACCCCTCCACTTT.

The genes are TRBV6-5 and TRBJ1-2, with 8 nucleotides matching TRBD1. CDR1 and CDR2 (germline): MNHEY, SVGAGI. This CDR3 has 16 amino acids. V shed 1 base and J 4 bases; nucleotides not matched to a gene: 8. This chain's CDR3 is CASSYLVRGRLYGYTF. CDR3 nucleotide sequence: TGTGCCAGCAGTTACTTGGTCAGGGGGCGGCTCTATGGCTACACCTTC.

This clone was seen more than once but under ten times. The chain is built from TRBV2 and TRBJ2-2; 8 bases are a match to TRBD1. Unmatched junction bases numbered 14, after V lost 7 bases and J lost 7 bases. The CDR3 covers 16 residues. Looked up from germline, CDR1 is SNHLY and CDR2 is FYNNEI. The CDR3 spells CASTPKVRGLGGELFF. The CDR3 DNA follows: TGTGCCAGCACCCCCAAAGTCAGGGGGCTCGGCGGGGAGCTGTTTTTT.